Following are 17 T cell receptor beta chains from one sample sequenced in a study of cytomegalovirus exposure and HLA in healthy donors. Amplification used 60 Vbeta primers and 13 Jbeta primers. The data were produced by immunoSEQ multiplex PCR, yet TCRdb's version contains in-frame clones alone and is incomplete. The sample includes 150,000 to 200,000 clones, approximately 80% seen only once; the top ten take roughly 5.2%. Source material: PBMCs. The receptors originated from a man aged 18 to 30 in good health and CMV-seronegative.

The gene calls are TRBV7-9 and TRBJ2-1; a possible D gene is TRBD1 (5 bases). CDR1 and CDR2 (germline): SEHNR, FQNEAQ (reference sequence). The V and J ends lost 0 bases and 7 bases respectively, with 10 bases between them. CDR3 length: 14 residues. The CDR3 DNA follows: TGTGCCAGCAGCTTAGCGGGCAGGGTAAATGAGCAGTTCTTC. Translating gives CASSLAGRVNEQFF.

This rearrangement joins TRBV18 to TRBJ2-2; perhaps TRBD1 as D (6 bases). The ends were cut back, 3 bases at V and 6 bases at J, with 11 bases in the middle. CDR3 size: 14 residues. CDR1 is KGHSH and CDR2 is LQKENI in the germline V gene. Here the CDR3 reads CASSPGQLPGELFF. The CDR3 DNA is TGTGCCAGCTCACCGGGACAACTTCCCGGGGAGCTGTTTTTT.

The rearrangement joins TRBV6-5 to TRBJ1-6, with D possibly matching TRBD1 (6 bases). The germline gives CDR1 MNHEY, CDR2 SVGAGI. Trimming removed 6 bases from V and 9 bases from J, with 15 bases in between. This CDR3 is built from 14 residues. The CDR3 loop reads CASSPAGGGSPLHF. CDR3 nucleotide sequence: TGTGCCAGCAGCCCTGCGGGAGGGGGTTCACCCCTCCACTTT.

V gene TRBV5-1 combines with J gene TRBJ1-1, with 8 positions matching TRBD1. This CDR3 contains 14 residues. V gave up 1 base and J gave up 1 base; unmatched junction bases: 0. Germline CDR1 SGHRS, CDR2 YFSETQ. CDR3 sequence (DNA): TGCGCCAGCAGCTTGCAGGGGGCGAACACTGAAGCTTTCTTT. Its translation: CASSLQGANTEAFF.

This CDR3 reads CASSEGLGAYVGELFF. CDR3 DNA: TGTGCCAGCAGTGAGGGACTAGGGGCTTACGTCGGGGAGCTGTTTTTT. The V call is TRBV6-1, the J call TRBJ2-2; TRBD2 matches at 8 bases. V gave up 3 bases and J gave up 7 bases; unmatched junction bases: 10. This CDR3 has 16 residues. The germline gives CDR1 MNHNS, CDR2 SASEGT.

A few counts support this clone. The CDR3: CASSLGDRVVNYGYTF. In DNA, the CDR3 is TGTGCCAGCAGCTTGGGAGACAGGGTGGTAAACTATGGCTACACCTTC. The chain employs TRBV5-5 and TRBJ1-2; 7 positions agree with TRBD1. There are 16 residues in the CDR3. Per the germline V gene, CDR1 is SGHKS and CDR2 is YYEKEE (reference sequence). The trim removed 0 bases at V and 2 bases at J, leaving 7 bases unmatched.

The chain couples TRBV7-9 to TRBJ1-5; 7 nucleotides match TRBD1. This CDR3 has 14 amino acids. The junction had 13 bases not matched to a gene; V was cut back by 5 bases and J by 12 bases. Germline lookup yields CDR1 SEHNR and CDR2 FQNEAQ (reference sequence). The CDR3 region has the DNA TGTGCCAGCAGCATAGGGACAGATCCATCTCTCCAGCATTTT. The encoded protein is CASSIGTDPSLQHF.

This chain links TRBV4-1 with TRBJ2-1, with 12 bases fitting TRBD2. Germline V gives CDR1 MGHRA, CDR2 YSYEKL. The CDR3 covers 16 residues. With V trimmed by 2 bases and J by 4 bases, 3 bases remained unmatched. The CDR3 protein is CASSQQLAGGYNEQFF. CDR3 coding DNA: TGCGCCAGCAGCCAACAACTAGCGGGGGGATACAATGAGCAGTTCTTC.

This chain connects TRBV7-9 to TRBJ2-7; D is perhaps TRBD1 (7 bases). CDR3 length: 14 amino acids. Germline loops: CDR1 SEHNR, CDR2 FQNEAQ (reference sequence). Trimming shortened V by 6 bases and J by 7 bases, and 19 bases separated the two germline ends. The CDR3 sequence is CASSWTAQGGEQYF. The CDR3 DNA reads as TGTGCCAGCAGTTGGACAGCCCAGGGGGGAGAGCAGTACTTC.

The CDR3 is CASSLAWREQFF. The CDR3 nucleotides are TGTGCCAGCAGCTTAGCGTGGAGGGAGCAGTTCTTC. The gene calls are TRBV7-8 and TRBJ2-1; D possibly corresponds to TRBD2 (5 bases). The CDR3 has 12 residues. Trimming took off 0 bases at V and 10 bases at J, with 7 bases between the two ends. CDR1 and CDR2 from the germline V gene are SGHVS and FQNEAQ.

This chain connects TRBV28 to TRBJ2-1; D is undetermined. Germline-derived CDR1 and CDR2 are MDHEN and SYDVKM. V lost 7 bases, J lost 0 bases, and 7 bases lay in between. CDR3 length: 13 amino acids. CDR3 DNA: TGTGCCAGCACCCACGGCTCCTACAATGAGCAGTTCTTC. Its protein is CASTHGSYNEQFF.

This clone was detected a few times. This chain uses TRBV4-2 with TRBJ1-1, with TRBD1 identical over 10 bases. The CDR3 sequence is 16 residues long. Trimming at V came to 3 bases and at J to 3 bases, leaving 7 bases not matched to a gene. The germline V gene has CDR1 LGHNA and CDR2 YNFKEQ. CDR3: CASSQPGTGDDTEAFF. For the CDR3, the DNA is TGTGCCAGCAGCCAGCCCGGGACAGGGGATGACACTGAAGCTTTCTTT.

CDR3: CASSPDREVDPEAFF. CDR3 bases: TGTGCCAGCAGTCCCGACAGGGAGGTTGATCCTGAAGCTTTCTTT. The chain links TRBV28 to TRBJ1-1, with 7 bases lining up with TRBD1. V was clipped by 5 bases and J by 6 bases; unmatched bases: 12. CDR1 MDHEN and CDR2 SYDVKM come from the germline V gene. The CDR3 consists of 15 residues. The whole variable domain, remainder taken from reference TRBV28 and TRBJ1-1, is DVKVTQSSRYLVKRTGEKVFLECVQDMDHENMFWYRQDPGLGLRLIYFSYDVKMKEKGDIPEGYSVSREKKERFSLILESASTNQTSMYLCASSPDREVDPEAFFGQGTRLTVV.

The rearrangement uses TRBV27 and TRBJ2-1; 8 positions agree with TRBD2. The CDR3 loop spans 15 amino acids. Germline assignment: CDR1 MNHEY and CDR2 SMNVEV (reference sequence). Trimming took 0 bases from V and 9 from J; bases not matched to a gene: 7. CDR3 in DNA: TGTGCCAGCAGTTTATCCGGGGGGGCTCTTAGTGAGCAGTTCTTC. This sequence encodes CASSLSGGALSEQFF.

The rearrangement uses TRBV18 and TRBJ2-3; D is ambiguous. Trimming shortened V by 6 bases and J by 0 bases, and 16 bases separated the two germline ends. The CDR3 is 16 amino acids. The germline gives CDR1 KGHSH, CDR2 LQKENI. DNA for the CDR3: TGTGCCAGCTCCCCTTGGCAGGAACCTAGCACAGATACGCAGTATTTT. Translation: CASSPWQEPSTDTQYF.

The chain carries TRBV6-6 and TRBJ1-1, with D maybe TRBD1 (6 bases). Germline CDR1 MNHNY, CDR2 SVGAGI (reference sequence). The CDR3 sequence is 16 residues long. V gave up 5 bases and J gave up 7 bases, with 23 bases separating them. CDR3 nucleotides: TGTGCCAGCAGTACGGGGGGGGGCAGGACGCAGGATGAAGCTTTCTTT. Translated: CASSTGGGRTQDEAFF.

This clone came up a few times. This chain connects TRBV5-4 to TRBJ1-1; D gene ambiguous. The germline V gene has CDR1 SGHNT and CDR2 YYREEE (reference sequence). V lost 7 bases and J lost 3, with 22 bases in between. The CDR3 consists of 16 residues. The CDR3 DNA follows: TGTGCCAGCTTCAGCGGGAACAGAAATCCGGACACTGAAGCTTTCTTT. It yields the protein CASFSGNRNPDTEAFF.